This T cell receptor (beta chain) was found in a study of blood T cell repertoires in COVID-19. Sequenced by immunoSEQ multiplex PCR; TCRdb stores in-frame clones only, minus some. The data hold some 210,000 clones, with about nine tenths observed a single time. Germline V gene data show CDR1 as SGHAT and CDR2 as FQNNGV. The CDR3 is made up of 14 amino acids. Trimming removed 1 base at V and 8 bases at J, with 14 bases between. The clonotype comes from a man aged 55 to 70 who had recovered from COVID-19. The chain uses TRBV11-2 and TRBJ2-5; tentatively, D is TRBD1 (6 bases). Sequencing input: peripheral blood. In DNA form, the CDR3 reads TGTGCCAGCAGCTTAGGAGTGACAGGTGGTACCCAGTACTTC. Translating gives CASSLGVTGGTQYF.